One and the same sample provided the 10 T cell receptor beta chains below, sequenced in a study of blood T cell repertoires in COVID-19 (TCRdb year 2020). The library was built by means of the immunoSEQ multiplex PCR assay. Sourced from immuneACCESS, this table was stored by TCRdb with only in-frame sequences that have V and J called. A share of the clones is absent; for the studies checked, an unresolved V gene accounts for under half, and the remainder has no known explanation. The sample contains about 110,000 clones, around 90% of them found a single time. The biggest ten clones account for 4% to 5% of the sample. Source material: peripheral blood. Every receptor here comes from a human donor in a cohort sampled during active COVID-19.

This clone is judged medium-sized. J is TRBJ2-2 and V is TRBV18, with TRBD2 matching over 8 bases. CDR3 length: 17 amino acids. Germline V gives CDR1 KGHSH, CDR2 LQKENI. J gave up 2 bases and V 6 bases, and 11 bases lay outside the gene matches. CDR3 nucleotide sequence: TGTGCCAGCTCCCGTACCAGCGGGAGCGGAAACACCGGGGAGCTGTTTTTT. This codes for CASSRTSGSGNTGELFF.

The chain recombines TRBV7-9 with TRBJ2-7; weak D call: TRBD1 (6 bases). CDR1 SEHNR and CDR2 FQNEAQ come from the germline V gene (reference sequence). The CDR3 sequence is 14 residues long. Trimming cost V 1 base and J 3 bases, with 10 bases left between them. The CDR3 DNA is TGTGCCAGCAGCTTAGAAACAGGGATCTACGAGCAGTACTTC. It codes for CASSLETGIYEQYF.

This clone has just a few counts. This chain uses TRBV7-9 with TRBJ1-6; the match to TRBD1 covers 8 bases. V trimming: 4 bases; J trimming: 7 bases; junction bases outside the gene matches: 3. Germline V lookup: CDR1 SEHNR, CDR2 FQNEAQ (reference sequence). The CDR3 is made up of 14 amino acids. CDR3 coding DNA: TGTGCCAGCAGCTCTCGACAGGGGAATTCACCCCTCCACTTT. Protein product: CASSSRQGNSPLHF.

The CDR3 protein is CASSPKTSGSYEQYF. The CDR3 nucleotides read TGTGCCAGCAGCCCGAAAACTAGCGGTTCCTACGAGCAGTACTTC. The V and J genes are TRBV5-4 and TRBJ2-7, with 8 bases aligning to TRBD2. The CDR3 is 15 residues long. Germline CDR1 reads SGHNT; CDR2 reads YYREEE (reference sequence). V shed 4 bases and J 1 base; nucleotides not matched to a gene: 7. Full variable domain (remainder filled in from reference TRBV5-4 and TRBJ2-7): ETGVTQSPTHLIKTRGQQVTLRCSSQSGHNTVSWYQQALGQGPQFIFQYYREEENGRGNFPPRFSGLQFPNYSSELNVNALELDDSALYLCASSPKTSGSYEQYFGPGTRLTVT.

The chain combines TRBV6-1 with TRBJ2-3; D gene uncertain. This CDR3 is built from 11 residues. V was trimmed by 1 base and J by 9 bases, leaving 5 bases between them. CDR1 and CDR2 from the germline V gene are MNHNS and SASEGT. The CDR3 DNA sequence: TGTGCCAGCAGTGAAGGGGCGACGCAGTATTTT. Protein product: CASSEGATQYF.

J is TRBJ2-5 and V is TRBV15; D call uncertain. Germline lookup yields CDR1 LNHNV and CDR2 YYDKDF (reference sequence). Trimming stripped 0 bases from V and 1 base from J, with 9 bases between. The length of the CDR3 is 15 residues. DNA of the CDR3: TGTGCCACCAGCAGAGATTATGCGGTCCAAGAGACCCAGTACTTC. Encoded protein: CATSRDYAVQETQYF.

The chain uses TRBV18 and TRBJ1-1, with TRBD1 matching over 7 bases. Trimming at V came to 6 bases and at J to 0 bases, leaving 7 bases not matched to a gene. The length of the CDR3 is 15 residues. The germline gives CDR1 KGHSH, CDR2 LQKENI. In DNA form, the CDR3 reads TGTGCCAGCTCTTTGGGACAGTCAATGAACACTGAAGCTTTCTTT. Its translation is CASSLGQSMNTEAFF.

This rearrangement joins TRBV19 to TRBJ2-2; D might be TRBD2 (6 bases). The CDR3 consists of 15 residues. The ends were cut back, 3 bases at V and 5 bases at J, with 13 bases in the middle. Per germline, CDR1 LNHDA and CDR2 SQIVND (reference sequence). The CDR3 sequence is CASSIYGRRTGELFF. The CDR3 nucleotides are TGTGCCAGTAGTATTTACGGGAGAAGGACCGGGGAGCTGTTTTTT.

The rearrangement joins TRBV5-1 to TRBJ1-1; D is uncertain. Germline V gene sequence: CDR1 SGHRS, CDR2 YFSETQ. The CDR3 covers 13 residues. Deletions cut 2 bases from V and 0 bases from J, with 5 bases between. CDR3 nucleotide sequence: TGCGCCAGCAGCTTAAATATGAACACTGAAGCTTTCTTT. Protein: CASSLNMNTEAFF.

There are a few counts of this clone. V is TRBV10-2 and J is TRBJ2-3; 11 bases fit TRBD2. The CDR3 loop spans 16 amino acids. CDR1 and CDR2 (germline): WSHSY, SAAADI. V lost 3 bases to trimming and J lost 2 bases; unmatched junction nucleotides: 4. CDR3 nucleotides: TGCGCCAGCAGTGACGGGACTAGCGGTTTCACAGATACGCAGTATTTT. Protein: CASSDGTSGFTDTQYF.